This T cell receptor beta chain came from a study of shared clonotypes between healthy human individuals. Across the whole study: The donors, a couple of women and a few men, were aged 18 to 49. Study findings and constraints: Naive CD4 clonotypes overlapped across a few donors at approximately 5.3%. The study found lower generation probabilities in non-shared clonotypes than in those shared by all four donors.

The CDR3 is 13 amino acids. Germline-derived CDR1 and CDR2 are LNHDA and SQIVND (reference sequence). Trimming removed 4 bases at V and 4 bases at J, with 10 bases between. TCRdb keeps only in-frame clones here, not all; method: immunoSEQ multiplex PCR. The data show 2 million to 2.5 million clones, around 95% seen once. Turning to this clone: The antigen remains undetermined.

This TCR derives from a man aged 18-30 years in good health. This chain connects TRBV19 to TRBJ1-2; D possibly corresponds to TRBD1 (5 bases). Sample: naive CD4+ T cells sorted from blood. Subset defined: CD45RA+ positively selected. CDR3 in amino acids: CASSKQEIYGYTF. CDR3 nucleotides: TGTGCCAGTAGTAAACAGGAGATCTATGGCTACACCTTC. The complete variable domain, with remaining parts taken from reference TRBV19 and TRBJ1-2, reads DGGITQSPKYLFRKEGQNVTLSCEQNLNHDAMYWYRQDPGQGLRLIYYSQIVNDFQKGDIAEGYSVSREKKESFPLTVTSAQKNPTAFYLCASSKQEIYGYTFGSGTRLTVV.